What follows are 27 T cell receptor beta chains derived from one specimen sequenced in a study of shared clonotypes between healthy human individuals. Sequencing used immunoSEQ multiplex PCR; TCRdb keeps in-frame clones, though not all of them. The sample contains hundreds of thousands of clones, more than 70% of which appear only once. Sequenced input: PBMCs. These receptors came from a woman aged 40 to 50 in good health. Some clones in this sample may be carry-over from other donors' samples.

The chain joins TRBV7-6 to TRBJ1-5, with 8 bases lining up with TRBD1. The V gene end was trimmed by 2 bases and the J gene end by 7 bases; junction bases not matched to a gene: 7. The CDR3 extends over 15 amino acids. Per the germline V gene, CDR1 is SGHVS and CDR2 is FNYEAQ. CDR3 bases: TGTGCCAGCAGCTTAAGGACAGGGATTTACCAGCCCCAGCATTTT. Translation gives CASSLRTGIYQPQHF.

The V gene is TRBV7-9, the J gene TRBJ2-7, with D perhaps TRBD1 (5 bases). V lost 5 bases to trimming and J lost 3 bases, with 14 bases between them. The CDR3 extends over 14 amino acids. The germline V gene encodes CDR1 SEHNR and CDR2 FQNEAQ (reference sequence). CDR3 residues: CASSGQGLVYEQYF. In DNA, the CDR3 is TGTGCCAGCAGCGGCCAGGGTTTAGTCTACGAGCAGTACTTC.

V is TRBV6-1 and J is TRBJ2-1, with a possible D match to TRBD1 (5 bases). The germline CDR1 and CDR2 sequences are MNHNS and SASEGT. This CDR3 has 14 amino acids. Trimming left V 1 base short and J 9 bases short, with 13 bases between. The CDR3 nucleotides are TGTGCCAGCAGTGAAGAGGCAGGGCCGGGTGAGCAGTTCTTC. Translated: CASSEEAGPGEQFF.

This sequence joins TRBV5-1 and TRBJ2-3, with 12 bases lining up with TRBD2. V shed 2 bases and J 6 bases; nucleotides not matched to a gene: 13. The V gene's germline CDR1 is SGHRS and CDR2 YFSETQ. The CDR3 loop spans 18 amino acids. DNA of the CDR3: TGCGCCAGCAGCTTTGGGGCCCTAGCGGGAGGGCCGGGGGATACGCAGTATTTT. Translated, it gives CASSFGALAGGPGDTQYF.

This clone is a singleton in its sample. V is TRBV27 and J is TRBJ1-1; tentative D call: TRBD1 (6 bases). Trimming took off 2 bases at V and 3 bases at J, with 10 bases between the two ends. In germline, CDR1 is MNHEY, CDR2 SMNVEV (reference sequence). This CDR3 spans 14 amino acids. CDR3 nucleotide sequence: TGTGCCAGCAGTTTAAGCAGGGGTGACACTGAAGCTTTCTTT. Encoded protein: CASSLSRGDTEAFF.

Details on this clone: A much more abundant neighbour one base away suggests this may be a read error. Since the CDR3 does not end with the conserved phenylalanine or tryptophan, this likely comes from a read error. The chain couples TRBV30 to TRBJ1-1; D is unresolved. The CDR3 has 15 amino acids. Germline loops: CDR1 GTSNPN, CDR2 SVGIG (reference sequence). Deletions cut 0 bases from V and 0 bases from J, with 11 bases between. CDR3 region: CAWSVGPQLNTEAFL. The CDR3 nucleotides are TGTGCCTGGAGTGTAGGCCCTCAACTGAACACTGAAGCTTTCCTT.

The rearrangement links TRBV11-3 to TRBJ2-3; 7 bases are a match to TRBD2. Germline assignment: CDR1 SGHNT and CDR2 YENEEA. This CDR3 has 15 residues. Trimming cost V 6 bases and J 0 bases; bases outside gene matches: 6. The CDR3 spells CASSFGSGSTDTQYF. Written as DNA, the CDR3 is TGTGCCAGCAGTTTTGGTAGCGGGAGCACAGATACGCAGTATTTT.

Points on this clone: Other nucleotide sequences from this sample produce the same CDR3. The chain links TRBV5-1 to TRBJ2-3; the D is unclear. V lost 0 bases, J lost 2 bases, and 10 bases lay in between. The germline V gene has CDR1 SGHRS and CDR2 YFSETQ. This CDR3 region has 15 residues. This chain's CDR3 is CASSLVAGHTDTQYF. DNA of the CDR3: TGCGCCAGCAGCTTGGTGGCAGGTCACACAGATACGCAGTATTTT.

The chain recombines TRBV6-6 with TRBJ1-3, with D unclear. This CDR3 has 15 amino acids. Trimming cost V 2 bases and J 2 bases, with 10 bases left between them. Germline values: CDR1 MNHNY, CDR2 SVGAGI (reference sequence). CDR3 residues: CASSYLSHTGNTIYF. In DNA, the CDR3 is TGTGCCAGCAGTTACCTGTCTCATACTGGAAACACCATATATTTT.

This chain connects TRBV18 to TRBJ1-2; 7 bases are a match to TRBD1. Germline assignment: CDR1 KGHSH and CDR2 LQKENI. With V trimmed by 2 bases and J by 8 bases, 5 bases remained unmatched. The CDR3 spans 13 residues. Here the CDR3 DNA reads TGTGCCAGCTCACCAACGACAGGGCGCGGCTACACCTTC. Translation gives CASSPTTGRGYTF.

This rearrangement joins TRBV14 to TRBJ2-7; no clear D gene. The CDR3 consists of 12 residues. Germline V gene sequence: CDR1 SGHDN, CDR2 FVKESK. The V and J ends lost 1 base and 7 bases respectively, with 8 bases between them. The CDR3 protein is CASSQASREQYF. DNA for the CDR3: TGTGCCAGCAGCCAAGCTTCGAGGGAGCAGTACTTC.

Of note for this clone: The sample carries other DNA sequences with the same CDR3. The chain links TRBV27 to TRBJ1-2, with 9 nucleotides matching TRBD1. Germline V gene data show CDR1 as MNHEY and CDR2 as SMNVEV (reference sequence). There are 14 residues in the CDR3. The ends lost 2 bases at V and 8 bases at J; junction bases unmatched: 6. CDR3 DNA: TGTGCCAGCAGTTTAGACAGGGGGAAGTTGGGCTACACCTTC. Its protein is CASSLDRGKLGYTF.

On this clone: A far larger clone is off by one base, so a read error is likely. Other DNA sequences from this sample encode an identical CDR3 as well. The chain uses TRBV10-2 and TRBJ2-5; 12 nucleotides line up with TRBD2. The V gene end was trimmed by 9 bases and the J gene end by 3 bases; junction bases not matched to a gene: 2. CDR1 and CDR2 from the germline V gene are WSHSY and SAAADI. CDR3 length: 13 residues. This CDR3 is CASRTSGEETQYF. CDR3 coding DNA: TGCGCCAGTAGGACTAGCGGGGAAGAGACCCAGTACTTC.

Written as DNA, the CDR3 is TGCAGTGCTAGCGTTAGGGAGACCCAGTACTTC. Residues: CSASVRETQYF. The chain has TRBV20-1 and TRBJ2-5; no clear D. The CDR3 runs 11 residues. Germline V gives CDR1 DFQATT, CDR2 SNEGSKA (reference sequence). Trimming took 3 bases from V and 5 from J, leaving 7 bases between them.

This clone showed up just once. A read error is the likely source, as a far larger clone sits one nucleotide away. Without the conserved terminal phenylalanine or tryptophan, this CDR3 likely stems from a read error. The V and J genes are TRBV9 and TRBJ2-7, with 9 bases lining up with TRBD1. Germline V gene data show CDR1 as SGDLS and CDR2 as YYNGEE. With 3 bases clipped from V and 6 bases from J, the junction kept 10 bases outside the gene matches. The CDR3 contains 15 residues. The chain's CDR3 is CASSASTGGIGEQYL. In DNA form, the CDR3 reads TGTGCCAGCAGCGCCTCGACAGGGGGTATTGGCGAGCAGTACCTC.

About this clone: This may come from a read error, since a much larger clone is one base off. The gene calls are TRBV4-2 and TRBJ1-1; maybe TRBD1 (6 bases). V was trimmed by 0 bases and J by 2 bases, leaving 19 bases between them. CDR3 length: 18 amino acids. The germline V gene encodes CDR1 LGHNA and CDR2 YNFKEQ. The CDR3 DNA sequence: TGTGCCAGCAGCCAAGAGGTGGCCGCGGAACAGGGAAACACTGAAGCTTTCTTT. Amino acid sequence: CASSQEVAAEQGNTEAFF.

J is TRBJ2-7 and V is TRBV19, with 9 bases fitting TRBD1. V gave up 3 bases and J gave up 3 bases; unmatched junction bases: 9. Germline assignment: CDR1 LNHDA and CDR2 SQIVND (reference sequence). The CDR3 extends over 16 amino acids. In DNA form, the CDR3 reads TGTGCCAGTAGTATTCTTTGGGGACAGGGAAACTACGAGCAGTACTTC. Protein product: CASSILWGQGNYEQYF.

This chain links TRBV5-1 with TRBJ2-7; 11 bases agree with TRBD2. The CDR3 has 17 amino acids. V gave up 2 bases and J gave up 2 bases; unmatched junction bases: 9. Per the germline V gene, CDR1 is SGHRS and CDR2 is YFSETQ. The CDR3 DNA follows: TGCGCCAGCAGCTTCACGCTAGCGGGAGGCCCGACCTACGAGCAGTACTTC. Translating gives CASSFTLAGGPTYEQYF.

V is TRBV7-8 and J is TRBJ1-2; no reliable D call. Germline CDR1 and CDR2: SGHVS and FQNEAQ. V was trimmed by 2 bases and J by 1 base, leaving 17 bases between them. The CDR3 runs 17 residues. The CDR3 loop reads CASSLSPDRFINYGYTF. CDR3 nucleotide sequence: TGTGCCAGCAGCTTATCCCCAGACCGATTTATTAACTATGGCTACACCTTC.

The chain has TRBV20-1 and TRBJ1-2, with a weak D call TRBD1 (5 bases). V gave up 7 bases and J gave up 8 bases, with 11 bases separating them. The CDR3 runs 10 residues. In germline, CDR1 is DFQATT, CDR2 SNEGSKA (reference sequence). DNA for the CDR3: TGCAGTGTGCGGGGGGGAGGCTACACCTTC. As protein: CSVRGGGYTF.

Written as DNA, the CDR3 is TGTGCCAGCAGCTTTCCCCGGGGGACAGGGGGCCACCGGCAGTTCTTC. Protein: CASSFPRGTGGHRQFF. V is TRBV28 and J is TRBJ2-1; 12 bases are a match to TRBD1. The V and J ends lost 6 bases and 12 bases, in that order; junction bases with no gene match: 15. Germline lookup yields CDR1 MDHEN and CDR2 SYDVKM. CDR3 size: 16 residues.

The CDR3 bases are TGCGCCAGCAGCCAGGGCGACACAGGGGGCCCCGGGGAGCTGTTTTTT. Protein product: CASSQGDTGGPGELFF. The chain carries TRBV4-3 and TRBJ2-2; 9 bases line up with TRBD1. CDR3 length: 16 residues. Germline-derived CDR1 and CDR2 are LGHNA and YSLEER. Trimming at V came to 3 bases and at J to 6 bases, leaving 8 bases not matched to a gene.

The chain employs TRBV28 and TRBJ1-2; no definite D call. The CDR3 contains 12 residues. V gave up 3 bases and J gave up 5 bases, with 7 bases separating them. Germline CDR1 MDHEN, CDR2 SYDVKM. CDR3 bases: TGTGCCAGCAGTTTGGTCCAATATGGCTACACCTTC. Protein sequence: CASSLVQYGYTF.

The chain recombines TRBV30 with TRBJ1-1; possible D gene TRBD1, 6 bases. Germline CDR1 GTSNPN, CDR2 SVGIG (reference sequence). With 4 bases removed from V and 0 bases from J, the gap between germline ends came to 9 bases. The CDR3 has 13 residues. The CDR3 DNA is TGTGCCTGGAAGGGACAACTGAACACTGAAGCTTTCTTT. It encodes CAWKGQLNTEAFF.

Comments on this clone: This likely stems from a read error, as it lies one base from a far larger clone. This chain joins TRBV29-1 and TRBJ2-7, with a weak D call TRBD1 (5 bases). Trimming removed 6 bases at V and 7 bases at J, with 25 bases between. The CDR3 is made up of 15 amino acids. Germline V gene sequence: CDR1 SQVTM, CDR2 ANQGSEA. The CDR3 DNA reads TGCAGCGTAGCCCCAGGGTTTCTCGGGCTTAGGGAGCAGTACTTC. Protein product: CSVAPGFLGLREQYF.

The chain links TRBV7-9 to TRBJ1-3, with D maybe TRBD1 (6 bases). V was clipped by 5 bases and J by 2 bases, with 16 bases between them. The germline V gene has CDR1 SEHNR and CDR2 FQNEAQ (reference sequence). The CDR3 runs to 16 residues. For the CDR3, the DNA is TGTGCCAGCAGCGCACAGGGCTTGAGCCCTGGAAACACCATATATTTT. This encodes CASSAQGLSPGNTIYF.

The chain couples TRBV19 to TRBJ2-7; the D gene is possibly TRBD2 (5 bases). Per germline, CDR1 LNHDA and CDR2 SQIVND (reference sequence). The CDR3 covers 16 residues. V lost 4 bases, J lost 2 bases, and 18 bases lay in between. CDR3 DNA: TGTGCCAGTAGTACCGAACTAGTTCGGGTCCCCTACGAGCAGTACTTC. Protein: CASSTELVRVPYEQYF. The complete variable domain, with remaining parts taken from reference TRBV19 and TRBJ2-7, reads DGGITQSPKYLFRKEGQNVTLSCEQNLNHDAMYWYRQDPGQGLRLIYYSQIVNDFQKGDIAEGYSVSREKKESFPLTVTSAQKNPTAFYLCASSTELVRVPYEQYFGPGTRLTVT.